These 21 T cell receptor beta chains share one sample of origin, sequenced in a study of blood T cells in healthy people across ages. Combining a sample-barcoded 5' primer with a J-beta primer mix, a second PCR ran for roughly 7 to 12 cycles. TCRdb passed the 5' RACE reads through MiXCR, listing each CDR3 protein once. The sample comprises fewer than 800,000 distinct CDR3 sequences, about 21% of which are singletons, and around 3.4% rests with the top ten. The sequencing input was blood. Receptors were obtained from a man aged 65-85 years in good health.

In this sample, this clonotype turned up a few times. CDR3 DNA: TGTGCCAGCGGGGTGGATAGGTTGGAGACCCAGTACTTC. As protein: CASGVDRLETQYF. The chain joins TRBV6-1 to TRBJ2-5; D is undetermined. The V end lost 8 bases, the J end lost 5 bases, and 15 bases lay between the germline ends. The germline CDR1 and CDR2 sequences are MNHNS and SASEGT. The CDR3 length is 13 residues.

This clonotype was picked up a small number of times. This chain links TRBV6-5 with TRBJ2-1, with 7 bases that match TRBD2. The J segment lost 3 bases and the V segment lost 4 bases, leaving 6 bases of the junction unmatched. The germline V gene has CDR1 MNHEY and CDR2 SVGAGI. This CDR3 has 15 residues. The CDR3 DNA reads TGTGCCAGCAGTTCCACGGGAGGCAACTACAATGAGCAGTTCTTC. This encodes CASSSTGGNYNEQFF.

V is TRBV7-3 and J is TRBJ2-2; 10 bases match TRBD2. Looked up from germline, CDR1 is SGHTA and CDR2 is FQGTGA. Germline trimming cut 5 bases from V and 4 bases from J; bases unmatched to any gene: 4. The CDR3 is 15 residues long. The CDR3 here is CASSMGLASTGELFF. The CDR3 DNA sequence: TGTGCCAGCAGCATGGGACTAGCGAGCACCGGGGAGCTGTTTTTT.

The chain uses TRBV14 and TRBJ2-3, with D perhaps matching TRBD1 (5 bases). The CDR3 runs to 15 residues. V lost 2 bases to trimming and J lost 4 bases, with 13 bases between them. Germline V lookup: CDR1 SGHDN, CDR2 FVKESK. This chain's CDR3 is CASSQTSSRADTQYF. The CDR3 DNA is TGTGCCAGCAGCCAAACCTCCTCCAGGGCAGATACGCAGTATTTT.

This clonotype was seen ten or more times. The chain couples TRBV29-1 to TRBJ2-1; maybe TRBD2 (6 bases). Trimming pared 7 bases from V and 5 bases from J, leaving 21 bases between. Germline V gene lookup returns CDR1 SQVTM and CDR2 ANQGSEA. This CDR3 region has 15 residues. Here the CDR3 reads CSAAGDSGANNEQFF. The CDR3 coding sequence is TGCAGCGCCGCCGGAGATAGCGGAGCGAACAATGAGCAGTTCTTC.

Only a few counts were recorded for this clonotype. The V call is TRBV29-1, the J call TRBJ2-1, with D possibly TRBD1 on 5 matching bases. From germline, CDR1 is SQVTM and CDR2 ANQGSEA. The CDR3 has 9 residues. V lost 3 bases and J 12 bases, leaving 6 bases between the germline ends. The chain's CDR3 is CSVDQGQFF. The CDR3 DNA sequence: TGCAGCGTTGACCAGGGGCAGTTCTTC.

This clonotype turned up a few times. This rearrangement joins TRBV5-1 to TRBJ2-7, with 8 nucleotides matching TRBD2. Germline V gene data show CDR1 as SGHRS and CDR2 as YFSETQ. V lost 4 bases and J lost 6; bases outside the gene matches: 12. There are 15 residues in the CDR3. The DNA for the CDR3 is TGCGCCAGCAGCAACGCCGGGACTAGGGGCGGCGAGCAGTACTTC. This codes for CASSNAGTRGGEQYF.

Only a few counts were recorded for this clonotype. V usage is TRBV11-2 and J usage is TRBJ2-7; no firm D call. Germline V gene sequence: CDR1 SGHAT, CDR2 FQNNGV. The CDR3 contains 11 residues. The V and J ends lost 3 bases and 5 bases respectively, with 5 bases between them. Here the CDR3 reads CASSFLNEQYF. CDR3 sequence (DNA): TGTGCCAGCAGCTTTCTCAACGAGCAGTACTTC.

This clonotype was detected once. Sequence at one end of the junction differs from germline and may be a read error. The chain is built from TRBV10-3 and TRBJ2-7; D gene unclear. CDR1 and CDR2 from the germline V gene are ENHRY and SYGVKD. CDR3 size: 12 residues. The CDR3 DNA reads TGTGCCATCAGTGAGTCAGCCTACGAGCAGCACTTC. Residues: CAISESAYEQHF.

This clonotype was recorded a few times. The DNA for the CDR3 is TGTGCCAGCAGCCGCCAATCCCGAGCTAGAGAGACCCAGTACTTC. Protein sequence: CASSRQSRARETQYF. The rearrangement joins TRBV28 to TRBJ2-5; D ambiguous. Trimming took 6 bases from V and 4 from J, leaving 18 bases between them. This CDR3 spans 15 amino acids. Germline CDR1 and CDR2: MDHEN and SYDVKM.

This clonotype was recorded a few times. The chain uses TRBV18 and TRBJ2-7; 8 bases fit TRBD2. The germline gives CDR1 KGHSH, CDR2 LQKENI. CDR3 length equals 14 residues. Trimming at V came to 4 bases and at J to 4 bases, leaving 6 bases not matched to a gene. The CDR3: CASSLSGSMYEQYF. Written as DNA, the CDR3 is TGTGCCAGCTCACTGAGCGGGAGTATGTACGAGCAGTACTTC.

The chain combines TRBV7-9 with TRBJ2-1; 12 bases are a match to TRBD2. This CDR3 is built from 17 residues. Looked up from germline, CDR1 is SEHNR and CDR2 is FQNEAQ (reference sequence). Trimming removed 2 bases from V and 7 bases from J; junction bases left unmatched: 9. Written as DNA, the CDR3 is TGTGCCAGCAGCTTACCCCTGGTAGGACTAGCGGGAAATGAGCAGTTCTTC. Protein: CASSLPLVGLAGNEQFF.

This clonotype was seen repeatedly, ten times or more. The J gene is TRBJ1-4, the V gene TRBV27; D remains unclear. The CDR3 runs 14 residues. Deletions cut 2 bases from V and 0 bases from J, with 4 bases between. Germline V gene data show CDR1 as MNHEY and CDR2 as SMNVEV (reference sequence). CDR3 in amino acids: CASSLGSTNEKLFF. The CDR3 DNA sequence: TGTGCCAGCAGTTTAGGGTCAACTAATGAAAAACTGTTTTTT.

This clonotype appeared a few times. V usage is TRBV29-1 and J usage is TRBJ1-5, with 7 bases matching TRBD1. J was trimmed by 7 bases and V by 6 bases; bases with no gene match: 6. This CDR3 comprises 12 residues. Germline V CDR1 and CDR2: SQVTM, ANQGSEA. As DNA, the CDR3 is TGCAGCGTCGGGGACAGAGGACAGCCCCAGCATTTT. Protein sequence: CSVGDRGQPQHF.

The chain has TRBV12-3 or TRBV12-4 and TRBJ2-2, with 15 bases aligning to TRBD2. CDR3 size: 20 residues. Trimming cost V 7 bases and J 0 bases; bases outside gene matches: 12. CDR3 residues: CASKRRRGLAGGPNTGELFF. CDR3 in DNA: TGTGCCAGCAAGAGAAGACGCGGACTAGCGGGAGGGCCGAACACCGGGGAGCTGTTTTTT.

This clonotype occurred a few times. The V call is TRBV7-9, the J call TRBJ2-2, with D perhaps TRBD1 (5 bases). Between the trimmed V and J ends, which lost 2 bases and 0 bases, there was a span of 13 bases. The germline gives CDR1 SEHNR, CDR2 FQNEAQ (reference sequence). There are 17 residues in the CDR3. DNA of the CDR3: TGTGCCAGCAGCTTAAAGTTAACAGGAACGAACACCGGGGAGCTGTTTTTT. It specifies CASSLKLTGTNTGELFF. The full variable domain, rest sourced from reference TRBV7-9 and TRBJ2-2, is DTGVSQNPRHKITKRGQNVTFRCDPISEHNRLYWYRQTLGQGPEFLTYFQNEAQLEKSRLLSDRFSAERPKGSFSTLEIQRTEQGDSAMYLCASSLKLTGTNTGELFFGEGSRLTVL.

This clonotype showed up just a few times. The chain has TRBV28 and TRBJ2-3; D is perhaps TRBD2 (5 bases). The V end lost 4 bases, the J end lost 2 bases, and 16 bases lay between the germline ends. CDR1 is MDHEN, CDR2 SYDVKM, per germline. The CDR3 is 16 amino acids. CDR3 in amino acids: CASSYKRAVNTDTQYF. DNA for the CDR3: TGTGCCAGCAGTTATAAGAGGGCCGTGAACACAGATACGCAGTATTTT.

The table lists this clonotype with a few counts. The V gene is TRBV20-1, the J gene TRBJ1-2; unclear D gene. Per the germline V gene, CDR1 is DFQATT and CDR2 is SNEGSKA (reference sequence). The CDR3 runs to 14 residues. Trimming left V 7 bases short and J 0 bases short, with 15 bases between. CDR3 region: CSGVTPGANYGYTF. The DNA of the CDR3 is TGCAGTGGTGTAACACCGGGAGCTAACTATGGCTACACCTTC.

In this sample, this clonotype turned up a few times. The chain uses TRBV7-6 and TRBJ2-1, with unresolved D. CDR3 length equals 12 residues. Trimming left V 4 bases short and J 9 bases short, with 10 bases between. CDR1 and CDR2 (germline): SGHVS, FNYEAQ. CDR3 loop: CASSSDGSEQFF. The CDR3 coding sequence is TGTGCCAGCAGCTCGGACGGAAGTGAGCAGTTCTTC.

This chain uses TRBV6-5 with TRBJ2-1; the D gene could be TRBD1 or TRBD2 (6 bases each). Trimming stripped 4 bases from V and 8 bases from J, with 12 bases between. There are 13 residues in the CDR3. CDR1 and CDR2 from the germline V gene are MNHEY and SVGAGI. CDR3 bases: TGTGCCAGCAGTTCTAGGGGGGCCGATGAGCAGTTCTTC. Translating it yields CASSSRGADEQFF.

This clonotype occurred many times. The J gene is TRBJ1-6, the V gene TRBV2; no clear D. The CDR3 has 12 residues. The V gene's germline CDR1 is SNHLY and CDR2 FYNNEI. Trimming took 6 bases from V and 5 from J, leaving 5 bases between them. CDR3 sequence reads: CASRGNNSPLHF. The DNA of the CDR3 is TGTGCCAGCAGGGGAAATAATTCACCCCTCCACTTT.